Below are 21 T cell receptor beta chains sequenced from a single sample in a study of blood T cell repertoires in COVID-19. TCRdb's table, derived via immunoSEQ multiplex PCR, lists solely in-frame clones and lacks some. The table shows approximately 180,000 clones, with more than 70% occurring only once. Sequencing was carried out using peripheral blood. The receptors shown here come from a person aged 65-85 years with COVID-19, enrolled during active disease.

The table lists this clone with a count of one. The V and J genes are TRBV30 and TRBJ2-7, with 9 bases matching TRBD2. CDR1 and CDR2 (germline): GTSNPN, SVGIG (reference sequence). With V trimmed by 5 bases and J by 0 bases, 14 bases remained unmatched. This CDR3 contains 17 residues. The CDR3 here is CAWGRDDGTSSSYEQYF. The CDR3 DNA follows: TGTGCCTGGGGTAGAGATGACGGGACTAGCAGCTCCTACGAGCAGTACTTC. Complete variable domain (other parts from reference TRBV30 and TRBJ2-7): SQTIHQWPATLVQPVGSPLSLECTVEGTSNPNLYWYRQAAGRGLQLLFYSVGIGQISSEVPQNLSASRPQDRQFILSSKKLLLSDSGFYLCAWGRDDGTSSSYEQYFGPGTRLTVT.

CDR3 sequence (DNA): TGTGCCAGCAGTTTAGTGGGGGCTGTCTATGGCTACACCTTC. It encodes CASSLVGAVYGYTF. J is TRBJ1-2 and V is TRBV28, with a weak D call TRBD1 (6 bases). V lost 2 bases to trimming and J lost 4 bases, with 11 bases between them. CDR1 and CDR2 (germline): MDHEN, SYDVKM. The CDR3 totals 14 residues.

The chain carries TRBV4-3 and TRBJ2-4; unclear D gene. The CDR3 contains 18 residues. Trimming took 0 bases from V and 0 from J, leaving 15 bases between them. CDR1 LGHNA and CDR2 YSLEER come from the germline V gene. The CDR3 region is CASSQDSYSALAKNIQYF. The CDR3 DNA reads TGCGCCAGCAGCCAAGATTCCTACAGTGCGTTAGCCAAAAACATTCAGTACTTC.

The rearrangement links TRBV6-5 to TRBJ2-1; 7 bases fit TRBD1. The CDR3 totals 13 residues. J lost 7 bases, V lost 6 bases, and 6 bases had no gene match. Looked up from germline, CDR1 is MNHEY and CDR2 is SVGAGI. As DNA, the CDR3 is TGTGCCAGCAGAATACCAGGGGGAAATGAGCAGTTCTTC. It encodes CASRIPGGNEQFF.

The chain carries TRBV5-1 and TRBJ2-1; TRBD1 matches at 11 bases. With 0 bases clipped from V and 3 bases from J, the junction kept 5 bases outside the gene matches. Germline V CDR1 and CDR2: SGHRS, YFSETQ. The CDR3 has 17 amino acids. As DNA, the CDR3 is TGCGCCAGCAGCTTGGGGGACAGGGGGAGGATCTACAATGAGCAGTTCTTC. This translates into CASSLGDRGRIYNEQFF.

The chain recombines TRBV5-1 with TRBJ1-1; D is possibly TRBD1 (5 bases). V was pared by 0 bases and J by 4 bases, with 13 bases between. Germline assignment: CDR1 SGHRS and CDR2 YFSETQ. The CDR3 totals 15 residues. The CDR3 DNA reads as TGCGCCAGCAGCTTGGCCGGTCCGGGGGGCACTGAAGCTTTCTTT. Its protein product is CASSLAGPGGTEAFF.

The chain carries TRBV24-1 and TRBJ2-5, with 7 positions matching TRBD1. The J segment lost 5 bases and the V segment lost 4 bases, leaving 6 bases of the junction unmatched. CDR1 and CDR2 from the germline V gene are KGHDR and SFDVKD. The CDR3 extends over 14 amino acids. CDR3 coding DNA: TGTGCCACCAGTGACCGACAGGGAAAGGAGACCCAGTACTTC. Its protein product is CATSDRQGKETQYF.

The V call is TRBV13, the J call TRBJ2-2; 8 bases fit TRBD2. Germline-derived CDR1 and CDR2 are PRHDT and FYEKMQ (reference sequence). After removal of 0 bases from V and 0 bases from J, the junction contained 6 bases not matched to a gene. The CDR3 has 18 residues. Here the CDR3 reads CASSLGPLSGTNTGELFF. The CDR3 DNA follows: TGTGCCAGCAGCTTAGGCCCCCTTAGCGGGACGAACACCGGGGAGCTGTTTTTT.

The chain uses TRBV4-1 and TRBJ1-2, with D maybe TRBD1 (6 bases). The germline CDR1 and CDR2 sequences are MGHRA and YSYEKL. Trimming took 1 base from V and 1 from J, leaving 22 bases between them. The CDR3 is 19 residues long. CDR3 DNA sequence: TGCGCCAGCAGCCAAGCCACATACCGTACAGGGCCAGGTAACTATGGCTACACCTTC. Translation: CASSQATYRTGPGNYGYTF.

The CDR3 DNA reads TGTGCCATCAGGGGGCTGAGGACAGTCAGCGCAGGCTACACCTTC. The encoded protein is CAIRGLRTVSAGYTF. J is TRBJ1-2 and V is TRBV10-3; D is possibly TRBD1 (6 bases). This CDR3 spans 15 amino acids. Between the trimmed V and J ends, which lost 6 bases and 8 bases, there was a span of 22 bases. Germline V gene sequence: CDR1 ENHRY, CDR2 SYGVKD.

V usage is TRBV19 and J usage is TRBJ2-2; no reliable D call. The CDR3 is 15 residues long. Trimming pared 6 bases from V and 4 bases from J, leaving 15 bases between. Germline CDR1 reads LNHDA; CDR2 reads SQIVND (reference sequence). The CDR3 here is CASSPLPRVTGELFF. CDR3 coding DNA: TGTGCCAGTAGCCCACTACCTCGCGTCACCGGGGAGCTGTTTTTT.

J is TRBJ2-3 and V is TRBV4-1; D is uncertain. The CDR3 runs to 15 residues. Looked up from germline, CDR1 is MGHRA and CDR2 is YSYEKL. V lost 3 bases and J 4 bases, leaving 14 bases between the germline ends. The CDR3 sequence: CASSQTPTSADTQYF. CDR3 sequence (DNA): TGCGCCAGCAGCCAGACACCGACCAGTGCAGATACGCAGTATTTT.

The gene calls are TRBV5-1 and TRBJ1-1, with 12 positions matching TRBD1. With V trimmed by 5 bases and J by 1 base, 9 bases remained unmatched. The CDR3 consists of 17 residues. CDR1 is SGHRS, CDR2 YFSETQ, per germline. The CDR3 DNA reads TGCGCCAGCAGAACCACCGGGACAGGGGGCCGGAACACTGAAGCTTTCTTT. Protein: CASRTTGTGGRNTEAFF.

The chain recombines TRBV7-3 with TRBJ2-7, with 12 bases aligning to TRBD2. V lost 8 bases to trimming and J lost 3 bases; unmatched junction nucleotides: 5. CDR1 and CDR2 (germline): SGHTA, FQGTGA. This CDR3 is 14 amino acids long. The CDR3 spells CASRRTSGDYEQYF. CDR3 coding DNA: TGTGCCAGCCGAAGGACTAGCGGGGACTACGAGCAGTACTTC.

This clone appeared a single time. The J gene is TRBJ2-7, the V gene TRBV19; 8 bases match TRBD2. The V and J ends lost 5 bases and 2 bases, in that order; junction bases with no gene match: 8. CDR1 is LNHDA, CDR2 SQIVND, per germline (reference sequence). CDR3 length: 15 residues. The CDR3 nucleotides read TGTGCCAGTAGTGAAACCGGGACTAGGACCTACGAGCAGTACTTC. This sequence encodes CASSETGTRTYEQYF.

The V and J genes are TRBV6-4 and TRBJ2-1; 9 nucleotides align to TRBD2. In germline, CDR1 is MRHNA, CDR2 SNTAGT. The CDR3 sequence is 15 residues long. The J segment lost 6 bases and the V segment lost 3 bases, leaving 6 bases of the junction unmatched. CDR3 residues: CASSEIAGVGNEQFF. CDR3 coding DNA: TGTGCCAGCAGTGAAATAGCGGGAGTCGGCAATGAGCAGTTCTTC.

The CDR3 nucleotides read TGTGCCAGCAGCGGAGGGCCTTCCTACAATGAGCAGTTCTTC. Protein sequence: CASSGGPSYNEQFF. J is TRBJ2-1 and V is TRBV9; the D gene is possibly TRBD2 (5 bases). The CDR3 length is 14 residues. Germline CDR1 reads SGDLS; CDR2 reads YYNGEE. V was pared by 3 bases and J by 1 base, with 8 bases between.

The V gene is TRBV7-6, the J gene TRBJ2-7, with 7 bases matching TRBD1. Germline V gene data show CDR1 as SGHVS and CDR2 as FNYEAQ. J gave up 4 bases and V 5 bases, and 11 bases lay outside the gene matches. The CDR3 runs 15 residues. As DNA, the CDR3 is TGTGCCAGCAGCATAGATGAGGGGGCGCGGTACGAGCAGTACTTC. Amino acids: CASSIDEGARYEQYF.

The chain has TRBV30 and TRBJ2-4; 14 bases agree with TRBD2. This CDR3 is 15 amino acids long. Germline CDR1 GTSNPN, CDR2 SVGIG (reference sequence). J was trimmed by 4 bases and V by 4 bases; bases with no gene match: 3. The CDR3 sequence: CAWKTSGRGKNIQYF. The DNA of the CDR3 is TGTGCCTGGAAGACTAGCGGGAGGGGGAAAAACATTCAGTACTTC.

The chain uses TRBV7-6 and TRBJ2-5, with a tentative D call TRBD2 (6 bases). Germline values: CDR1 SGHVS, CDR2 FNYEAQ. The CDR3 contains 16 residues. Trimming removed 0 bases from V and 5 bases from J, with 16 bases in between. In DNA form, the CDR3 reads TGTGCCAGCAGCTTAGCGACTAGTTCGGTTTGGGAGACCCAGTACTTC. This gives the protein CASSLATSSVWETQYF.

This clone was counted at least ten times. The CDR3 coding sequence is TGCGCCAGCAGTCAATCTTACGCACCTAGTAGCAGTTACTTC. Its translation is CASSQSYAPSSSYF. The genes are TRBV23-1 and TRBJ2-7, with D hard to call. TRBV23-1 is designated an ORF whose function remains uncertain. This CDR3 contains 14 residues. V was clipped by 0 bases and J by 13 bases, with 19 bases between them.